The 7 T cell receptor beta chains below were found in one sample sequenced in a study of human thymus T cells. TCRdb keeps only in-frame clones here, not all; method: immunoSEQ multiplex PCR. The repertoire holds around 70,000 clones, with roughly 96% as singletons. Resections from corrective heart surgery supplied the thymus tissue. Sequenced material: thymus tissue. The receptors were gathered from a girl under three years old with a congenital heart defect but otherwise immunologically healthy.

The chain links TRBV29-1 to TRBJ1-2; D remains ambiguous. Between the trimmed V and J ends, which lost 3 bases and 3 bases, there was a span of 8 bases. CDR1 and CDR2 from the germline V gene are SQVTM and ANQGSEA. The CDR3 totals 12 residues. In DNA form, the CDR3 reads TGCAGCGTTGAGAGTCAGTACTATGGCTACACCTTC. The encoded protein is CSVESQYYGYTF.

The V gene is TRBV7-2, the J gene TRBJ2-5; the D gene is possibly TRBD2 (6 bases). The germline V gene encodes CDR1 SGHTA and CDR2 FQGNSA. The CDR3 is 13 amino acids. Trimming shortened V by 5 bases and J by 5 bases, and 12 bases separated the two germline ends. This CDR3 is CASSAGFGETQYF. In DNA, the CDR3 is TGTGCCAGCAGCGCGGGGTTTGGGGAGACCCAGTACTTC.

V and J are TRBV28 and TRBJ2-1; D ambiguous. The V gene's germline CDR1 is MDHEN and CDR2 SYDVKM. The CDR3 loop spans 10 amino acids. V was shortened by 4 bases and J by 9 bases, with 4 bases between the two germline ends. The CDR3 protein is CASSSGEQFF. The CDR3 bases are TGTGCCAGCAGTTCGGGTGAGCAGTTCTTC.

The genes are TRBV28 and TRBJ2-7; D is possibly TRBD1 (5 bases). V was trimmed by 6 bases and J by 2 bases, leaving 26 bases between them. The CDR3 length is 18 residues. Germline CDR1 reads MDHEN; CDR2 reads SYDVKM. Here the CDR3 reads CASSAKGLRFLGTYEQYF. The CDR3 nucleotides read TGTGCCAGCAGCGCGAAGGGGCTGCGGTTCTTGGGGACCTACGAGCAGTACTTC.

The chain carries TRBV28 and TRBJ1-2; no clear D. Per the germline V gene, CDR1 is MDHEN and CDR2 is SYDVKM. This CDR3 has 15 residues. The ends were cut back, 6 bases at V and 1 base at J, with 15 bases in the middle. CDR3 DNA: TGTGCCAGCAGCCATCTTGCCAGGCGTAACTATGGCTACACCTTC. This codes for CASSHLARRNYGYTF.

This clone is a singleton in its sample. The genes are TRBV5-1 and TRBJ2-7; D tentatively reads TRBD1 or TRBD2 (5 bases each). The ends were cut back, 5 bases at V and 0 bases at J, with 18 bases in the middle. The germline V gene has CDR1 SGHRS and CDR2 YFSETQ. This CDR3 is 16 amino acids long. The CDR3 loop is CASSSPQAGSSYEQYF. The CDR3 region has the DNA TGCGCCAGCAGTTCGCCCCAAGCAGGGAGCTCCTACGAGCAGTACTTC.

The rearrangement uses TRBV18 and TRBJ2-7; 9 bases are a match to TRBD2. CDR3 length equals 14 residues. V dropped 5 bases and J dropped 2; count of bases not matched to a gene: 4. Germline V gives CDR1 KGHSH, CDR2 LQKENI. CDR3 amino acids: CASSKREVAYEQYF. Written as DNA, the CDR3 is TGTGCCAGCTCAAAGCGGGAGGTCGCCTACGAGCAGTACTTC.